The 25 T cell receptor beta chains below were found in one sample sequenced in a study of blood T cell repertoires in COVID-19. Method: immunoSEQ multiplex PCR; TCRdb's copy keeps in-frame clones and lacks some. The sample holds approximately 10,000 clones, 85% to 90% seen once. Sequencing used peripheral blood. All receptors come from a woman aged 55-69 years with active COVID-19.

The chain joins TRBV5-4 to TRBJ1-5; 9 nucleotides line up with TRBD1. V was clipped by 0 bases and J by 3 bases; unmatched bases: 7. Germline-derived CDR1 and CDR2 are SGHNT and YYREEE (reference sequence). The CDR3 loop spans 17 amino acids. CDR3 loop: CASSLVGGTGNNQPQHF. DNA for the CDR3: TGTGCCAGCAGCTTGGTAGGCGGGACAGGGAACAATCAGCCCCAGCATTTT.

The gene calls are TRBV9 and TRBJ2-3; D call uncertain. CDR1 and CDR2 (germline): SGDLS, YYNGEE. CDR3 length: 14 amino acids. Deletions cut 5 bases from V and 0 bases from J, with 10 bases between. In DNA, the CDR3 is TGTGCCAGCAGTGGTAGCCGTAGCACAGATACGCAGTATTTT. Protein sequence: CASSGSRSTDTQYF.

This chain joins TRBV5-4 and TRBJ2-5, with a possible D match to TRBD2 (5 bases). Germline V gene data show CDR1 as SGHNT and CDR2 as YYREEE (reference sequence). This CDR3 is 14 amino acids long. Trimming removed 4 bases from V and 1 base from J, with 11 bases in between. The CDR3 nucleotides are TGTGCCAGCAGCCCTGGACTGTCCCAAGAGACCCAGTACTTC. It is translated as CASSPGLSQETQYF. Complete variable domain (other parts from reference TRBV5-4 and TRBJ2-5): ETGVTQSPTHLIKTRGQQVTLRCSSQSGHNTVSWYQQALGQGPQFIFQYYREEENGRGNFPPRFSGLQFPNYSSELNVNALELDDSALYLCASSPGLSQETQYFGPGTRLLVL.

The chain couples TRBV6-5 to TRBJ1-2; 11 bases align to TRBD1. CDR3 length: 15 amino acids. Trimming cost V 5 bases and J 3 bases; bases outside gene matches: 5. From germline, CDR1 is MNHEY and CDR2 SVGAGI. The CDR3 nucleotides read TGTGCCAGCAGTCGGACAGGGGGCGCGGACTATGGCTACACCTTC. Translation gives CASSRTGGADYGYTF.

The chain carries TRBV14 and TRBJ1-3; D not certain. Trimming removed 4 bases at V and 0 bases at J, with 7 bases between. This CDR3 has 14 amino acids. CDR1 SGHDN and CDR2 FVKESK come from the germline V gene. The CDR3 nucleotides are TGTGCCAGCAGCCTCGACTACTCTGGAAACACCATATATTTT. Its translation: CASSLDYSGNTIYF.

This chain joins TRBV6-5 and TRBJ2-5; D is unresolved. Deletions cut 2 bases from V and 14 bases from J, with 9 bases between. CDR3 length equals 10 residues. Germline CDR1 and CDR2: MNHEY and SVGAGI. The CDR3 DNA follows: TGTGCCAGCAGTTACACAGTTCACTACTTC. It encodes CASSYTVHYF.

CDR3 bases: TGTGCCAGCAGTTTAAGGACAAAAAGGGCAGATACGCAGTATTTT. This encodes CASSLRTKRADTQYF. The J gene is TRBJ2-3, the V gene TRBV27, with D perhaps TRBD1 (5 bases). V lost 2 bases to trimming and J lost 4 bases, with 13 bases between them. From germline, CDR1 is MNHEY and CDR2 SMNVEV (reference sequence). The CDR3 has 15 amino acids.

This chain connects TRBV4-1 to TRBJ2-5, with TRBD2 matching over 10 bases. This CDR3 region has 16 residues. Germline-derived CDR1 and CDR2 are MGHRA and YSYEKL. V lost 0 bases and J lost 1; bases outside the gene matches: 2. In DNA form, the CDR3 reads TGCGCCAGCAGCCAAGAAGGGACTAGCGTCCAAGAGACCCAGTACTTC. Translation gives CASSQEGTSVQETQYF.

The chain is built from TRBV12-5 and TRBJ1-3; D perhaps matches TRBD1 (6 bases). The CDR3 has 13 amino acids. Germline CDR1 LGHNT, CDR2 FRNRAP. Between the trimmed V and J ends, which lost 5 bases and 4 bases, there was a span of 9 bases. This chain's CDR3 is CASGQGTGNTIYF. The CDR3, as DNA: TGTGCTAGTGGTCAGGGGACCGGAAACACCATATATTTT.

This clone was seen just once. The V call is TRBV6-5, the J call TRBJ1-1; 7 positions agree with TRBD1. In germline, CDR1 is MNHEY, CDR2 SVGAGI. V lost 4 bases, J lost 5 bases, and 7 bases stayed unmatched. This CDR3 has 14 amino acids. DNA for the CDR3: TGTGCCAGCAGTTCTAGGACAGGCTGGACTGAAGCTTTCTTT. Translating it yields CASSSRTGWTEAFF.

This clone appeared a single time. The chain's CDR3 is CASPGGGIWNEQFF. CDR3 bases: TGTGCCAGCCCGGGAGGGGGCATCTGGAATGAGCAGTTCTTC. This chain links TRBV6-5 with TRBJ2-1, with D perhaps TRBD2 (8 bases). The CDR3 runs 14 residues. Trimming stripped 8 bases from V and 7 bases from J, with 18 bases between. The germline V gene encodes CDR1 MNHEY and CDR2 SVGAGI.

The CDR3 reads CASSYPPYEQYF. Written as DNA, the CDR3 is TGTGCCAGCAGTTACCCTCCCTACGAGCAGTACTTC. This chain connects TRBV6-2 or TRBV6-3 to TRBJ2-7; D call uncertain. The CDR3 is 12 residues long. The V end lost 2 bases, the J end lost 2 bases, and 4 bases lay between the germline ends. The germline V gene encodes CDR1 MNHEY and CDR2 SVGEGT.

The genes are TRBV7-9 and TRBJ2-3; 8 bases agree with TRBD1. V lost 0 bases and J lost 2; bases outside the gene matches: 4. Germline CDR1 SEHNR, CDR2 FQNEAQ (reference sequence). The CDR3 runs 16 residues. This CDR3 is CASSLAPGQDTDTQYF. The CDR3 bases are TGTGCCAGCAGCTTAGCCCCGGGACAGGACACAGATACGCAGTATTTT.

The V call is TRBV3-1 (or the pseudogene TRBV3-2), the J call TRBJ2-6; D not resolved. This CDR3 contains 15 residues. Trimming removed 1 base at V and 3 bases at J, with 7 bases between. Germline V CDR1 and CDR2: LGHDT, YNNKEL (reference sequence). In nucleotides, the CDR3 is TGTGCCAGCAGCCAAGTCGGTTTTGGGGCCAACGTCCTGACTTTC. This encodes CASSQVGFGANVLTF.

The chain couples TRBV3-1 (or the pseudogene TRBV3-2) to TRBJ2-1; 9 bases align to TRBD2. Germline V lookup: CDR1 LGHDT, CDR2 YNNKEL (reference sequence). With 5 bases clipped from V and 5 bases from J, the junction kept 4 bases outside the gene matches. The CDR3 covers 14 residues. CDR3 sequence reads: CASSLGTSHNEQFF. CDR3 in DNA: TGTGCCAGCAGCTTGGGGACTAGCCACAATGAGCAGTTCTTC.

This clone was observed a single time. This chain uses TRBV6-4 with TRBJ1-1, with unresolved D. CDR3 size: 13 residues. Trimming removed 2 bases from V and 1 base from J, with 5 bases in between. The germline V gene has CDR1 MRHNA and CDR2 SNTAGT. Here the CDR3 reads CASSDRGNTEAFF. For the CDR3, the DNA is TGTGCCAGCAGTGACCGGGGGAACACTGAAGCTTTCTTT.

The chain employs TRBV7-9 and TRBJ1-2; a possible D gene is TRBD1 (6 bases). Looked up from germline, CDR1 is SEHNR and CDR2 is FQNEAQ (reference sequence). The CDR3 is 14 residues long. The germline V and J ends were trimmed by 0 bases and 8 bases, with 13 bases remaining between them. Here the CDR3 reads CASSLALGAEGYTF. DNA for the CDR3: TGTGCCAGCAGCTTAGCGTTGGGGGCGGAAGGCTACACCTTC.

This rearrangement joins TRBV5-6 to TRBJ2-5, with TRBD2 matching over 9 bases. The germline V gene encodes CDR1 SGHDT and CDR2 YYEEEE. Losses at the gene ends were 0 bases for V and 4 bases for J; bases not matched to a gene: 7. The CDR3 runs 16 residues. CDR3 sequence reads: CASSLEGGGAAETQYF. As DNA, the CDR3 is TGTGCCAGCAGCTTGGAGGGCGGGGGGGCAGCAGAGACCCAGTACTTC.

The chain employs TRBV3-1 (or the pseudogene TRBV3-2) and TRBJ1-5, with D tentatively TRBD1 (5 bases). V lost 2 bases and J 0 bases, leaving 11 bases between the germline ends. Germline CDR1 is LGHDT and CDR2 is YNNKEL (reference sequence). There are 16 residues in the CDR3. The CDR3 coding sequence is TGTGCCAGCAGCCAAACTCAGGGTCATAGCAATCAGCCCCAGCATTTT. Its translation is CASSQTQGHSNQPQHF.

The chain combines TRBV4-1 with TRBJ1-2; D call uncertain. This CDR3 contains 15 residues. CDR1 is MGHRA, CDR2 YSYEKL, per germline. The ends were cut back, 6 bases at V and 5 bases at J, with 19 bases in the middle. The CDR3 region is CASSLARPPEYGYTF. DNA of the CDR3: TGCGCCAGCAGTTTGGCCCGACCCCCGGAGTATGGCTACACCTTC.

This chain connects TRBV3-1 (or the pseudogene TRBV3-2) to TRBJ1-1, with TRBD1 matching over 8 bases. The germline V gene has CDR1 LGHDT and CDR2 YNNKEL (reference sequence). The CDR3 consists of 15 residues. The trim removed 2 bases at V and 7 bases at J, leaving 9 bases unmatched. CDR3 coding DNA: TGTGCCAGCAGCCAACGGCAGGGGGCGCGGGGTGAAGCTTTCTTT. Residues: CASSQRQGARGEAFF.

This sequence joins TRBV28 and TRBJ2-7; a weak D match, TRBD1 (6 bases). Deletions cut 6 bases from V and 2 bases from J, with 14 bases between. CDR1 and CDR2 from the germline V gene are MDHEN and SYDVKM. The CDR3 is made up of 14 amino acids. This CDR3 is CASSPGGQTYEQYV. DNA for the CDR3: TGTGCCAGCAGCCCAGGCGGACAGACCTACGAGCAGTACGTC.

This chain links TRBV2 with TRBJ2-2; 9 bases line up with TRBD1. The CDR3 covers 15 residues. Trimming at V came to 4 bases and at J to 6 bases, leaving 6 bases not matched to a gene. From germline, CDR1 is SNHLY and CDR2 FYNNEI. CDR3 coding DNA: TGTGCCAGCAGTGCCGGACAGGGGAGGGCCGGGGAGCTGTTTTTT. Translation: CASSAGQGRAGELFF.

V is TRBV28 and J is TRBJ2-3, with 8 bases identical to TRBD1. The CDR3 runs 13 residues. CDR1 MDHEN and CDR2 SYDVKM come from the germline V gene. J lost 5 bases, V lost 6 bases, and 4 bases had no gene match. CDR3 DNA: TGTGCCAGCAGCCCCACAGGGGGAGATACGCAGTATTTT. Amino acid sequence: CASSPTGGDTQYF. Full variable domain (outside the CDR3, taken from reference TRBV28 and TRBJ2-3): DVKVTQSSRYLVKRTGEKVFLECVQDMDHENMFWYRQDPGLGLRLIYFSYDVKMKEKGDIPEGYSVSREKKERFSLILESASTNQTSMYLCASSPTGGDTQYFGPGTRLTVL.

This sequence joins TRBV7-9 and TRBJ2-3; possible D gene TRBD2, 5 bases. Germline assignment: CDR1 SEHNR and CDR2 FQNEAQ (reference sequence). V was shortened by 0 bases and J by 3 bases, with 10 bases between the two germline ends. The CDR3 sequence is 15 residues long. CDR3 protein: CASSLAGELTDTQYF. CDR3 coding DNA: TGTGCCAGCAGCTTAGCTGGGGAGTTAACAGATACGCAGTATTTT. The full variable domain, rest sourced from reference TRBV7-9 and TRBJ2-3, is DTGVSQNPRHKITKRGQNVTFRCDPISEHNRLYWYRQTLGQGPEFLTYFQNEAQLEKSRLLSDRFSAERPKGSFSTLEIQRTEQGDSAMYLCASSLAGELTDTQYFGPGTRLTVL.